Listed below are T cell receptor beta chains from one sample, sequenced in a study of cytomegalovirus exposure and HLA in healthy donors. The protocol was immunoSEQ multiplex PCR, while the TCRdb copy is restricted to in-frame clones and leaves out a portion. The sample's table shows 200,000 or so clones. The sequencing sample was made of PBMCs. These receptors were taken from a boy younger than 18 in good health and CMV-seronegative. Both conserved end residues are part of each CDR3. A D gene is named only where the DNA matches it firmly.

>-|TRBV2|TRBJ1-3
CASSGDMGASGNTIYF
TGTGCCAGCAGTGGGGACATGGGGGCCTCTGGAAACACCATATATTTT
>TRBD2|TRBV14|TRBJ2-7
CASSLLAGVSYEQYF
TGTGCCAGCAGCCTACTAGCGGGGGTTTCCTACGAGCAGTACTTC
>TRBD1|TRBV18|TRBJ1-2
CASSPDREKYGYTF
TGTGCCAGCTCACCGGACAGGGAAAAGTATGGCTACACCTTC
>-|TRBV20-1|TRBJ1-5
CSALQPGRDF
TGCAGTGCTTTGCAGCCGGGAAGAGATTTT
>TRBD2|TRBV30|TRBJ2-5
CAWSVGLAGEETQYF
TGTGCCTGGAGTGTTGGCCTAGCGGGGGAAGAGACCCAGTACTTC
>-|TRBV25-1|TRBJ2-7
CASSRSDRSSYEQYF
TGTGCCAGCAGTAGATCCGACAGGAGCTCCTACGAGCAGTACTTC
>-|TRBV11-2|TRBJ1-2
CASSFTSGGTRGYTF
TGTGCCAGCAGCTTCACCTCTGGGGGGACGCGGGGCTACACCTTC
>-|TRBV18|TRBJ1-1
CASSPGNTEAFF
TGTGCCAGCTCACCCGGGAACACTGAAGCTTTCTTT
>-|TRBV9|TRBJ1-2
CASSVQPVVNYGYTF
TGTGCCAGCAGCGTACAACCGGTAGTGAACTATGGCTACACCTTC
>-|TRBV7-9|TRBJ1-5
CASSQGGPQHF
TGTGCCAGCTCTCAGGGAGGGCCCCAGCATTTT
>-|TRBV7-9|TRBJ2-7
CASSPSPGRSEQYF
TGTGCCAGCAGCCCCTCCCCAGGGAGGTCCGAGCAGTACTTC
>TRBD1|TRBV5-5|TRBJ2-5
CASSLGQGAYETQYF
TGTGCCAGCAGCTTAGGACAGGGGGCATACGAGACCCAGTACTTC
>-|TRBV29-1|TRBJ1-6
CSVEYKGPRDSPLHF
TGCAGCGTTGAATATAAGGGCCCCAGGGATTCACCCCTCCACTTT
>TRBD1|TRBV4-2|TRBJ1-6
CASSQDLGTGNSPLHF
TGTGCCAGCAGCCAAGATCTAGGGACAGGGAATTCACCCCTCCACTTT
>-|TRBV28|TRBJ1-2
CASTYSPGAPRRGYTF
TGTGCCAGCACCTACAGTCCAGGGGCCCCCCGGAGGGGCTACACCTTC
>-|TRBV19|TRBJ2-1
CASTIGAGFSYNEQFF
TGTGCCAGTACCATAGGGGCAGGGTTCTCCTACAATGAGCAGTTCTTC
>-|TRBV21-1|TRBJ2-2
CASSSEGQVNTGELFF
TGTGCCAGCAGCAGTGAGGGACAGGTCAACACCGGGGAGCTGTTTTTT
>TRBD1|TRBV2|TRBJ1-3
CASTLQGAGNTIYF
TGTGCCAGCACCCTACAGGGGGCTGGAAACACCATATATTTT
>TRBD1|TRBV4-2|TRBJ1-4
CASSQEGRGHEKLFF
TGTGCCAGCAGCCAAGAGGGCAGGGGGCATGAAAAACTGTTTTTT
>-|TRBV19|TRBJ1-2
CASSILNRADYGYTF
TGTGCCAGTAGTATATTGAACAGGGCTGACTATGGCTACACCTTC
>-|TRBV19|TRBJ1-1
CASSMGAEMNTEAFF
TGTGCCAGTAGTATGGGGGCGGAGATGAACACTGAAGCTTTCTTT
>TRBD2|TRBV5-1|TRBJ2-3
CASRRSTSGGTDTQYF
TGCGCCAGCCGACGCTCCACTAGCGGGGGTACGGATACGCAGTATTTT
>-|TRBV28|TRBJ1-2
CASSAPRTANYGYTF
TGTGCCAGCAGCGCTCCTCGGACAGCGAACTATGGCTACACCTTC
>-|TRBV7-9|TRBJ2-2
CASSPPYTGELFF
TGTGCCAGCAGCCCCCCCTACACCGGGGAGCTGTTTTTT
>TRBD2|TRBV7-9|TRBJ2-5
CASSLVGRGVQETQYF
TGTGCCAGCAGCCTCGTGGGGCGGGGGGTCCAAGAGACCCAGTACTTC